This TCR beta chain is drawn from a study of shared T cell receptors in the human thymus. Clones were sequenced by immunoSEQ multiplex PCR, and TCRdb holds only the in-frame ones, with some missing. The table shows about 660,000 clones, with approximately 89% occurring only once. CDR1 is SGHDN, CDR2 FVKESK, per germline. Between the trimmed V and J ends, which lost 1 base and 0 bases, there was a span of 9 bases. This CDR3 has 15 amino acids. This sample was also put to use in a study of human thymus T cells. That work states: All donors were healthy Finnish infants who were undergoing corrective surgery to treat congenital heart defects. From resections taken during corrective heart surgery, the thymus tissue was obtained. Gene usage (both V and J) appeared biased in thymic and blood repertoires.

The receptor was derived from a boy less than two years old with a congenital heart defect. The genes are TRBV14 and TRBJ2-5; the D is unclear. Sequencing was done on a sample of thymocytes. CDR3 region: CASSQATPYQETQYF. The CDR3 DNA reads TGTGCCAGCAGCCAAGCGACTCCGTACCAAGAGACCCAGTACTTC.